This T cell receptor beta chain was sequenced during a study of blood T cell repertoires in COVID-19. At the level of the study: Sites in the United States, Italy and Spain provided acute and convalescent COVID-19 samples.

This clone was observed a few times. Methods used by the authors: Counts of nucleated cells, estimated from reference gene primer amplification, were obtained. Produced via immunoSEQ multiplex PCR; TCRdb's table is partial and in-frame only. Clone size and V and J calls were adopted from that table, with D and trimming inferred from the DNA. The sample has about 200,000 clones; around nine tenths are singletons. CDR1 MNHNY and CDR2 SVGAGI come from the germline V gene (reference sequence). The V gene lost 5 bases and the J gene lost 1 base, with 9 bases spanning the gap. This CDR3 spans 14 amino acids.

The TCR comes from a man aged 60-69 years with acute or convalescent COVID-19. The chain is built from TRBV6-6 and TRBJ1-5; D remains unclear. Sequencing was done on a sample of peripheral blood. Written as DNA, the CDR3 is TGTGCCAGCAGTACTGGCAGGAGCAATCAGCCCCAGCATTTT. This sequence encodes CASSTGRSNQPQHF.